A selection of T cell receptor beta chains follows, all from one sample in a study of T cells after yellow fever vaccination. TCRdb itself ran the 5' RACE reads through MiXCR, one entry per CDR3 protein. The repertoire has some 550,000 distinct CDR3 sequences, roughly 21% of them found once; the top ten carry roughly an eighth. The starting material was PBMCs, obtained 15 days after the yellow fever booster vaccination. Every receptor here comes from a man younger than 45 who received the YFV17D yellow fever vaccine. Each CDR3 is given with its conserved first and last residue. Each record gives: J gene, CDR3 length, V gene, CDR3 protein.

TRBJ2-1,11,TRBV5-1,CASGSLNEQFF
TRBJ1-3,14,TRBV4-3,CASMGDISGNTIYF
TRBJ2-5,16,TRBV15,CATSRGERGAQETQYF
TRBJ1-1,14,TRBV29-1,CSVVSQAKNTEAFF
TRBJ2-1,15,TRBV5-1,CASTQEGQGFNEQFF
TRBJ2-7,15,TRBV15,CATSRDLRRGHEQYF
TRBJ2-1,15,TRBV20-1,CSARSLGGQYNEQFF
TRBJ2-5,15,TRBV2,CASSEVSVPGKTQYF
TRBJ2-2,14,TRBV2,CASIRDSAPGELFF
TRBJ1-5,14,TRBV2,CASSAGQNNQPQHF
TRBJ2-7,15,TRBV20-1,CSAREGSGGHYEQYF
TRBJ2-7,14,TRBV20-1,CSASPAGLDYEQYF
TRBJ2-1,15,TRBV9,CASSAGQGAMYEQFF
TRBJ2-1,16,TRBV18,CASSNGLAGAYNEQFF
TRBJ2-7,13,TRBV7-9,CASSAASSYEQYF
TRBJ2-5,12,TRBV7-8,CASSQPWDKMFF
TRBJ2-1,14,TRBV3-1,CASSPPTSNNEQFF
TRBJ2-2,16,TRBV7-3,CASSPVVSSSTGELFF
TRBJ2-1,16,TRBV4-2,CASSQDLGGRVDEQFF
TRBJ2-5,11,TRBV29-1,CSAGVGETQYF
TRBJ1-2,12,TRBV18,CASSPRAGGYTF
TRBJ2-1,13,TRBV7-9,CASGILAGGEQFF
TRBJ1-4,14,TRBV29-1,CSGWDRSTNEKLFF
TRBJ2-1,16,TRBV7-6,CASSLGAAGLDNEQFF
TRBJ2-7,14,TRBV25-1,CASSEPGPTYEQYF
TRBJ2-7,13,TRBV2,CASSDYRKNGQYF
TRBJ2-6,17,TRBV2,CATKLFQGGSGANVLTF
TRBJ2-5,11,TRBV20-1,CSAGRKETQYF
TRBJ2-3,15,TRBV5-1,CASSLGDRDRDTQYF
TRBJ2-7,12,TRBV27,CASSPNGGEQYF
TRBJ2-2,15,TRBV27,CASSRRGANTGELFF
TRBJ2-2,12,TRBV7-9,CARGGGTGELFF
TRBJ2-7,13,TRBV7-2,CASSLGVRYEQYF